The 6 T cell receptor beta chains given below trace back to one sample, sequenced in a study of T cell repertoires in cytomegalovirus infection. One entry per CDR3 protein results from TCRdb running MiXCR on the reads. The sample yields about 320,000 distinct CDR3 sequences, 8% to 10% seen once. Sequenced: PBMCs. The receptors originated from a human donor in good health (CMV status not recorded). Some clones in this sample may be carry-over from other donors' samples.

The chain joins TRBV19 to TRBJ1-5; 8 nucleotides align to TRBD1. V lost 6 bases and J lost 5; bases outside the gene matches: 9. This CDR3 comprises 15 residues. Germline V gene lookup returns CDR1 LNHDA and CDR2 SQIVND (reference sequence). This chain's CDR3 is CASSLDRGWDQPQHF. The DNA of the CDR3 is TGTGCCAGTAGCCTCGACAGGGGATGGGATCAGCCCCAGCATTTT.

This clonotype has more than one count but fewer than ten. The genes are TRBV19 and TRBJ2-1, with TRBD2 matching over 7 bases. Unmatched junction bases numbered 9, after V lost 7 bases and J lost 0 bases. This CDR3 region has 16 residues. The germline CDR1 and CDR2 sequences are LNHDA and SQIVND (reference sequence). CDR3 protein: CASTPRAGLSYNEQFF. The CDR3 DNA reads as TGTGCCAGTACCCCCCGAGCGGGACTCTCCTACAATGAGCAGTTCTTC.

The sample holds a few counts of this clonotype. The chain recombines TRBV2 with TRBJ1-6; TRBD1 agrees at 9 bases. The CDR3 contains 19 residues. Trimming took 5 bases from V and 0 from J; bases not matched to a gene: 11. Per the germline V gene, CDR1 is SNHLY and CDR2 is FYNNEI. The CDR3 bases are TGTGCCAGCAGTTCTACATCCGGGACAGGGAGCTCCTATAATTCACCCCTCCACTTT. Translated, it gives CASSSTSGTGSSYNSPLHF.

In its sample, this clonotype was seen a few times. The CDR3 DNA is TGTGCCAGTCGAAGGGACGGCGGCTACACCTTC. Residues: CASRRDGGYTF. The chain employs TRBV19 and TRBJ1-2; D possibly corresponds to TRBD1 (5 bases). The CDR3 is 11 amino acids. V lost 8 bases to trimming and J lost 8 bases, with 12 bases between them. Germline-derived CDR1 and CDR2 are LNHDA and SQIVND (reference sequence). Filled out from reference TRBV19 and TRBJ1-2, the complete variable domain reads DGGITQSPKYLFRKEGQNVTLSCEQNLNHDAMYWYRQDPGQGLRLIYYSQIVNDFQKGDIAEGYSVSREKKESFPLTVTSAQKNPTAFYLCASRRDGGYTFGSGTRLTVV.

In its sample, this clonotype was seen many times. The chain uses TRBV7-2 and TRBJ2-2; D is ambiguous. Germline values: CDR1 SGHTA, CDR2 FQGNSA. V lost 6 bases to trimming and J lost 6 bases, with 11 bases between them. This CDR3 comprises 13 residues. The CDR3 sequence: CASSLRRSGELFF. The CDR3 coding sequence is TGTGCCAGCAGTCTACGGCGGTCCGGGGAGCTGTTTTTT.

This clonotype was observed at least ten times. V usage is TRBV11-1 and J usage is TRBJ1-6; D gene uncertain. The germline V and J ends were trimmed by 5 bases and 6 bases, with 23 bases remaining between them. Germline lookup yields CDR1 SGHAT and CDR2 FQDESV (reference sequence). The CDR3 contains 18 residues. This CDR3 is CASSTGTRRAVVNSPLHF. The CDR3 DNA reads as TGTGCCAGCAGCACGGGCACCCGGCGGGCAGTAGTTAATTCACCCCTCCACTTT.